A selection of T cell receptor beta chains follows, all from one sample in a study of cytomegalovirus exposure and HLA in healthy donors. TCRdb's copy holds only in-frame clones and misses some; the assay was immunoSEQ multiplex PCR. The sample yields about 150,000 clones, 85% to 90% seen once. Sequenced: PBMCs. These receptors all stem from a woman in her twenties or thirties in good health and CMV-seropositive. CDR3s include the opening cysteine and the closing phenylalanine or tryptophan. D genes are given only for firm matches. The listing skips clone size in some rows; elsewhere it reads once, few, many or a size class.

TRBV18	.	TRBD1	TRBJ2-5	CASSAHRGKETQYF	TGTGCCAGCTCAGCCCACAGGGGAAAGGAGACCCAGTACTTC
TRBV9	.	.	TRBJ1-5	CASSVYSNQPQHF	TGTGCCAGCAGCGTATACTCGAATCAGCCCCAGCATTTT
TRBV5-1	.	.	TRBJ2-7	CASSLRTGSSYEQYF	TGCGCCAGCAGCTTGCGCACAGGGAGCTCCTACGAGCAGTACTTC
TRBV19	.	TRBD1	TRBJ1-2	CASSPEAGTVFVGYTF	TGTGCCAGTAGTCCGGAGGCCGGGACAGTGTTCGTCGGCTACACCTTC
TRBV4-1	.	.	TRBJ2-7	CASSHRRSLSYEQYF	TGCGCCAGCAGCCATCGCCGGTCTCTTAGCTACGAGCAGTACTTC
TRBV4-1	.	.	TRBJ1-3	CASSQDRGASAGNTIYF	TGCGCCAGCAGCCAAGATCGGGGAGCATCGGCTGGAAACACCATATATTTT
TRBV7-9	.	TRBD1	TRBJ2-1	CASSLGDRDFVEQFF	TGTGCCAGCAGCTTGGGGGACAGGGACTTTGTAGAGCAGTTCTTC
TRBV27	.	TRBD1	TRBJ2-3	CASSFLGGDRATDTQYF	TGTGCCAGCAGTTTTCTGGGGGGGGACAGGGCCACAGATACGCAGTATTTT
TRBV29-1	once	TRBD2	TRBJ2-1	CSVEAGQRGVGQFF	TGCAGCGTTGAGGCGGGTCAGCGGGGCGTGGGGCAGTTCTTC
TRBV18	once	.	TRBJ1-4	CASSRGADEKLFF	TGTGCCAGCTCAAGGGGCGCCGATGAAAAACTGTTTTTT
TRBV2	.	.	TRBJ1-5	CASSKGVGNQPQHF	TGTGCCAGCAGCAAGGGGGTGGGCAATCAGCCCCAGCATTTT
TRBV6-5	once	.	TRBJ2-1	CASSYSLEGDEQFF	TGTGCCAGCAGTTACTCTTTGGAGGGCGATGAGCAGTTCTTC
TRBV5-4	once	TRBD1	TRBJ2-2	CASSWGQGATGELFF	TGTGCCAGCAGCTGGGGACAGGGGGCTACCGGGGAGCTGTTTTTT
TRBV5-8	.	.	TRBJ2-1	CASSSFSYNEQFF	TGTGCCAGCAGTAGCTTCTCCTACAATGAGCAGTTCTTC
TRBV18	.	TRBD2	TRBJ2-3	CASSPRPRTSGGAGTDTQYF	TGTGCCAGCTCACCCCGACCGAGGACTAGCGGGGGGGCGGGCACAGATACGCAGTATTTT
TRBV2	.	TRBD1	TRBJ2-1	CASRAGTASNEQFF	TGTGCCAGCAGGGCCGGGACAGCGAGCAATGAGCAGTTCTTC
TRBV10-3	.	.	TRBJ1-3	CAIRGVGQADSGNTIYF	TGTGCCATCAGGGGCGTGGGGCAGGCCGACTCTGGAAACACCATATATTTT
TRBV7-8	once	.	TRBJ2-5	CASSLSFQETQYF	TGTGCCAGCAGCTTGTCTTTCCAAGAGACCCAGTACTTC
TRBV4-1	.	.	TRBJ2-2	CASSPRWGRTGELFF	TGCGCCAGCAGCCCGCGCTGGGGGAGGACCGGGGAGCTGTTTTTT
TRBV4-1	.	.	TRBJ1-5	CASSQEWAANQPQHF	TGCGCCAGCAGCCAAGAGTGGGCAGCCAATCAGCCCCAGCATTTT
TRBV18	.	.	TRBJ1-2	CASSLSLGGRGYGYTF	TGTGCCAGCTCGCTTTCTCTCGGGGGGCGCGGCTATGGCTACACCTTC
TRBV9	.	.	TRBJ1-2	CASSPGDYGYTF	TGTGCCAGCTCTCCGGGGGACTATGGCTACACCTTC
TRBV6-5	.	.	TRBJ1-5	CASSPRGVGNQPQHF	TGTGCCAGCAGCCCCAGGGGAGTAGGCAATCAGCCCCAGCATTTT
TRBV6-1	.	.	TRBJ2-6	CASREGSGANVLTF	TGTGCCAGCAGGGAGGGCTCTGGGGCCAACGTCCTGACTTTC
TRBV13	.	.	TRBJ2-2	CASSLGFLDTGELFF	TGTGCCAGCAGCTTAGGGTTCTTAGACACCGGGGAGCTGTTTTTT
TRBV19	once	TRBD2	TRBJ2-1	CASSIDRMVAGEDQFF	TGTGCCAGTAGTATAGATAGGATGGTAGCGGGGGAGGATCAGTTCTTC
TRBV14	once	.	TRBJ2-7	CASSPLDSYEQYF	TGTGCCAGCAGCCCCTTAGACAGCTACGAGCAGTACTTC
TRBV5-1	.	.	TRBJ1-1	CASSLTAENTEAFF	TGCGCCAGCAGCCTGACCGCGGAGAACACTGAAGCTTTCTTT
TRBV9	.	.	TRBJ2-2	CASSVGAGTLTGELFF	TGTGCCAGCAGCGTAGGGGCAGGGACTTTGACCGGGGAGCTGTTTTTT
TRBV25-1	.	TRBD1	TRBJ2-5	CASSESRQGHGTQYF	TGTGCCAGCAGTGAATCGCGACAGGGGCACGGGACCCAGTACTTC
TRBV19	.	TRBD1	TRBJ1-4	CASSIWGQSEKLFF	TGTGCCAGTAGTATCTGGGGACAGTCGGAAAAACTGTTTTTT
TRBV7-9	.	TRBD1	TRBJ2-7	CASSPQGPYEQYF	TGTGCCAGCAGCCCACAGGGGCCCTACGAGCAGTACTTC
TRBV7-9	.	TRBD1	TRBJ2-7	CASSLRDSTYEQYF	TGTGCCAGCAGCTTAAGGGACAGTACCTACGAGCAGTACTTC
TRBV28	.	TRBD2	TRBJ2-7	CASSPTMREDEQYF	TGTGCCAGCAGTCCAACTATGCGGGAGGACGAGCAGTACTTC
TRBV15	.	.	TRBJ1-6	CAVGADRYNSPLHF	TGTGCCGTCGGAGCAGACAGATATAATTCACCCCTCCACTTT
TRBV29-1	.	.	TRBJ1-6	CSDQGVDSPLHF	TGCAGCGACCAGGGTGTGGATTCACCCCTCCACTTT
TRBV5-3	.	.	TRBJ2-2	CARSPPRRRTGELFF	TGTGCCAGAAGCCCCCCCCGACGGAGGACCGGGGAGCTGTTTTTT
TRBV7-2	.	.	TRBJ2-7	CASSLTRTVSYEQYF	TGTGCCAGCAGCCTAACAAGGACAGTTTCCTACGAGCAGTACTTC
TRBV27	.	.	TRBJ1-1	CASSPIPGPATEAFF	TGTGCCAGCAGTCCTATTCCAGGCCCTGCCACTGAAGCTTTCTTT
TRBV2	.	TRBD1	TRBJ2-3	CASSTNRGRVTDTQYF	TGTGCCAGCAGCACTAACAGGGGACGGGTCACAGATACGCAGTATTTT
TRBV7-9	.	.	TRBJ2-7	CASSLSGEWSEQYF	TGTGCCAGCAGCTTATCCGGAGAATGGAGCGAGCAGTACTTC
TRBV6-5	once	.	TRBJ1-6	CASRSWNSPLHF	TGTGCCAGCAGGAGCTGGAATTCACCCCTCCACTTT
TRBV6-1	.	.	TRBJ1-1	CASSGGLTTEAFF	TGTGCCAGCAGTGGGGGCCTTACGACTGAAGCTTTCTTT
TRBV5-1	.	TRBD2	TRBJ2-5	CASSVLAEETQYF	TGCGCCAGCAGTGTCCTAGCGGAAGAGACCCAGTACTTC
TRBV5-1	.	TRBD2	TRBJ2-1	CASSLGRGDNEQFF	TGCGCCAGCAGCTTGGGGCGGGGGGACAATGAGCAGTTCTTC
TRBV5-1	.	TRBD2	TRBJ2-3	CASRRGLAETTDTQYF	TGCGCCAGCAGGAGGGGACTAGCGGAAACCACAGATACGCAGTATTTT
TRBV19	.	.	TRBJ1-2	CASSPREGQDYGYTF	TGTGCCAGTAGCCCCCGAGAGGGTCAGGACTATGGCTACACCTTC
TRBV4-1	.	.	TRBJ1-2	CASSQRVIDYGYTF	TGCGCCAGCAGCCAACGGGTTATAGACTATGGCTACACCTTC
TRBV4-1	.	.	TRBJ2-5	CASSQDSRLGVGETQYF	TGCGCCAGCAGCCAAGACTCAAGACTAGGGGTCGGAGAGACCCAGTACTTC
TRBV5-1	.	TRBD2	TRBJ2-7	CASSILAGEAYEQYF	TGCGCCAGCAGCATACTAGCGGGAGAAGCCTACGAGCAGTACTTC
TRBV28	.	.	TRBJ1-5	CASSFHVAQPQHF	TGTGCCAGCAGTTTTCACGTGGCCCAGCCCCAGCATTTT
TRBV28	.	.	TRBJ1-5	CASSLPRPKAQPQHF	TGTGCCAGCAGTTTACCCCGTCCCAAAGCGCAGCCCCAGCATTTT
TRBV5-1	.	TRBD2	TRBJ2-5	CASSNAGEQETQYF	TGCGCCAGTTCTAACGCGGGGGAGCAAGAGACCCAGTACTTC
TRBV4-1	.	TRBD2	TRBJ2-7	CASSQGLAETYEQYF	TGCGCCAGCAGCCAAGGACTAGCGGAGACCTACGAGCAGTACTTC
TRBV13	.	.	TRBJ2-5	CASSSGRAGNQETQYF	TGTGCCAGCAGCTCCGGCCGAGCGGGCAATCAAGAGACCCAGTACTTC
TRBV5-6	.	TRBD2	TRBJ2-1	CASCKGRALYNEQFF	TGTGCCAGCTGCAAGGGGAGGGCCCTCTACAATGAGCAGTTCTTC
TRBV27	.	.	TRBJ1-1	CASSFEGFTEAFF	TGTGCCAGCAGTTTCGAGGGTTTCACTGAAGCTTTCTTT
TRBV28	.	.	TRBJ2-3	CASSFKSSTDTQYF	TGTGCCAGCAGTTTTAAGAGCAGCACAGATACGCAGTATTTT